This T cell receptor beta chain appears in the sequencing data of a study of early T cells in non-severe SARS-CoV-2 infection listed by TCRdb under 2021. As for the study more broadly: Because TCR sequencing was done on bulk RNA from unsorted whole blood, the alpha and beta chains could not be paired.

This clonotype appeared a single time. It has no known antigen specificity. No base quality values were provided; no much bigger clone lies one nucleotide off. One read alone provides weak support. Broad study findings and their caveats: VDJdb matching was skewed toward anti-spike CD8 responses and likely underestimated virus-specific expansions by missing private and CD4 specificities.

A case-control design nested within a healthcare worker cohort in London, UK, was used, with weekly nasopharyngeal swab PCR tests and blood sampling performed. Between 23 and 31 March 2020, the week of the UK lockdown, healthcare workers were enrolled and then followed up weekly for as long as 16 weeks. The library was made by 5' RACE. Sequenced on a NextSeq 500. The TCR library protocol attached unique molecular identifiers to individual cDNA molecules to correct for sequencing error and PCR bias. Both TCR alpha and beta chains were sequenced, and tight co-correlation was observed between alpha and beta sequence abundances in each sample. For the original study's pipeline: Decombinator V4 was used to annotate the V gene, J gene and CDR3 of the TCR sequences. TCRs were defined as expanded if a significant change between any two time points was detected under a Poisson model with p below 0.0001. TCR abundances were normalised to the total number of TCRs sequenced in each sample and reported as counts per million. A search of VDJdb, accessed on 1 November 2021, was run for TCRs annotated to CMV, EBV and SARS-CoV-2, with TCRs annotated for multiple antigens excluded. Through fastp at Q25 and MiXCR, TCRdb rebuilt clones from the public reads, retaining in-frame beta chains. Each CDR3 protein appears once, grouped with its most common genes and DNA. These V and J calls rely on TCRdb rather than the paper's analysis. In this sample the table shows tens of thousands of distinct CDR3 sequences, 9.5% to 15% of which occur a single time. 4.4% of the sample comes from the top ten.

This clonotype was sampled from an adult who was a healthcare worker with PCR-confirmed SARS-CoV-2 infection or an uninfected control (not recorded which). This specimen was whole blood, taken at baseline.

In nucleotides, the sequence is TGCGCCAGCAGCCTGGACAGGAGTAGCAATCAGCCCCAGCATTTT. This sequence encodes CASSLDRSSNQPQHF. The receptor chain draws on TRBV5-1 and TRBJ1-5, and 7 junctional nucleotides match TRBD1. Trimming takes 4 bases off V and 0 bases off J; junction bases not matched to a gene: 4. The CDR3 goes from the cysteine to the phenylalanine over 15 residues. Only CDR3 DNA remains: 45 bases, in frame from the first base. As encoded in the germline V gene, CDR1 is SGHRS while CDR2 is YFSETQ.